The 4 T cell receptor beta chains listed next were all sequenced from one sample in a study of T cells in Graves' hyperthyroidism and ophthalmopathy. RNA transcripts served as the template for amplifying TCR beta CDR3 regions. The study used the HTBI primer set for a first-round RT-PCR of the TCR CDR3. Each CDR3 protein gets one entry after TCRdb re-called the multiplex PCR reads with MiXCR. This sample has a few hundred thousand distinct CDR3 sequences, with approximately 17% found just once. The sequencing input was blood. The receptors were gathered from a woman aged 55-75 years with Graves' ophthalmopathy.

This clonotype was detected ten times or more. This sequence joins TRBV6-2 or TRBV6-3 and TRBJ1-1; D is unresolved. The CDR3 covers 13 residues. Germline V gives CDR1 MNHEY, CDR2 SVGEGT. V lost 0 bases and J 8 bases, leaving 10 bases between the germline ends. The CDR3 loop reads CASSYSNLQEAFF. The CDR3 DNA is TGTGCCAGCAGTTACTCGAATCTTCAGGAAGCTTTCTTT.

This clonotype showed up just a few times. The chain couples TRBV30 to TRBJ1-4; D remains ambiguous. The CDR3 length is 13 residues. V was cut by 1 base and J by 13 bases, with 16 bases left in between. Germline CDR1 GTSNPN, CDR2 SVGIG (reference sequence). CDR3 sequence: CAWSDLTPIPLFF. The DNA for the CDR3 is TGTGCCTGGAGTGACCTTACGCCAATACCACTGTTTTTT.

This clonotype has at least ten counts. The V and J genes are TRBV11-2 and TRBJ1-2; 9 positions match TRBD1. The germline CDR1 and CDR2 sequences are SGHAT and FQNNGV. CDR3 length: 15 residues. V gave up 7 bases and J gave up 4 bases; unmatched junction bases: 10. The CDR3 coding sequence is TGTGCCAGCACTCCTTGGGGACAGGGATTCTATGGCTACACCTTC. The encoded protein is CASTPWGQGFYGYTF.

The CDR3 DNA reads as TGTGCCAGCAGCCCCCGGGGTTCACCCCTCCACTTT. The encoded protein is CASSPRGSPLHF. The V call is TRBV14, the J call TRBJ1-6; D remains unclear. The length of the CDR3 is 12 residues. Germline-derived CDR1 and CDR2 are SGHDN and FVKESK. V was shortened by 4 bases and J by 9 bases, with 7 bases between the two germline ends. Full variable domain (outside the CDR3, taken from reference TRBV14 and TRBJ1-6): EAGVTQFPSHSVIEKGQTVTLRCDPISGHDNLYWYRRVMGKEIKFLLHFVKESKQDESGMPNNRFLAERTGGTYSTLKVQPAELEDSGVYFCASSPRGSPLHFGNGTRLTVT.